The T cell receptor beta chain under discussion was sequenced for a study of regulatory T cells in long-lasting Graves disease. At least ten counts were recorded for this clonotype. Indicated time point: newly diagnosed GD, antithyroid drugs for less than 3 months. PBMCs provided the RNA from which the TCR library was made. V was pared by 6 bases and J by 4 bases, with 3 bases of the junction left unmatched. CDR3 length equals 13 residues. Germline CDR1 is SNHLY and CDR2 is FYNNEI. CDR3-region Arm-PCR and iRepertoire HTBI primers produced the TCR beta libraries. In the authors' methods: Sequenced samples collectively carried 55 to 80 TRBV and about 15 TRBJ segments. Each CDR3 protein gets one entry after TCRdb re-called the multiplex PCR reads with MiXCR. The V and J calls here are based on TCRdb, not the publication. The sample holds approximately 350,000 distinct CDR3 sequences, 16% seen once. This sample was also put to use in a study of T cells in Graves' hyperthyroidism and ophthalmopathy. From that report: Each diagnosis drew on symptoms, thyroxine, TRAb, thyroid ultrasound and orbital computed tomography findings. Primed by the HTBI set, a first-round RT-PCR was run on the TCR CDR3.

This receptor was taken from a man aged 40-49 years with Graves disease. This sample comprised peripheral blood mononuclear cells (PBMCs), obtained at new diagnosis, from a patient treated with antithyroid drugs. This chain links TRBV2 with TRBJ1-5; TRBD1 agrees at 7 bases. The CDR3 reads CASSATGNQPQHF. DNA of the CDR3: TGTGCCAGCAGCGCGACAGGGAATCAGCCCCAGCATTTT.